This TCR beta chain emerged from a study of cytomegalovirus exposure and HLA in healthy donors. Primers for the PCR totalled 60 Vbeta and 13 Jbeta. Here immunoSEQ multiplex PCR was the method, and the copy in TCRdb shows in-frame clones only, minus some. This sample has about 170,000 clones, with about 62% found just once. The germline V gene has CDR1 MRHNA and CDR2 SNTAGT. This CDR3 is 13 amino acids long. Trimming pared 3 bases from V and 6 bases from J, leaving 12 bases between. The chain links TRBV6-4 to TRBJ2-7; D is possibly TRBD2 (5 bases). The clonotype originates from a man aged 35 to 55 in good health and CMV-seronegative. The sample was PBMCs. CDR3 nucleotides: TGTGCCAGCAGTGAGGACCTGGACTCCGAGCAGTACTTC. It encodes CASSEDLDSEQYF.